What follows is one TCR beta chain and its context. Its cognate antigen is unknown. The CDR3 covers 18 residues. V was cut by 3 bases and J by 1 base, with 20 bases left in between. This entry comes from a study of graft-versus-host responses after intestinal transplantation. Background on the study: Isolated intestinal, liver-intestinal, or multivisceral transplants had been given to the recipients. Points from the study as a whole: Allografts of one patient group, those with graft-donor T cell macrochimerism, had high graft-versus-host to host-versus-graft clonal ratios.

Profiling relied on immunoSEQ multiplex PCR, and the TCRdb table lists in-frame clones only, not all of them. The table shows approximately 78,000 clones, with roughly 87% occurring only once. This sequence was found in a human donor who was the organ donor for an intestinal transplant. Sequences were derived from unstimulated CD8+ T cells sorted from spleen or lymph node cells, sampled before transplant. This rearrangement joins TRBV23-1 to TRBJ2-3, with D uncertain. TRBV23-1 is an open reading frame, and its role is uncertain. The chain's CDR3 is CASSHQPRFEQGTDTQYF. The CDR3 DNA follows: TGCGCCAGCAGTCATCAGCCGCGTTTTGAGCAGGGCACAGATACGCAGTATTTT.